A single sample is the source of the 6 T cell receptor beta chains below, sequenced in a study of blood T cell repertoires in COVID-19. Generated by immunoSEQ multiplex PCR, the TCRdb table keeps only in-frame clones and is missing some. The repertoire holds around 180,000 clones, roughly 82% seen once, with roughly 8.7% in the top ten. Input material: PBMCs or T cells enriched from blood (not recorded which). These receptors all stem from a woman aged 25-40 years who had recovered from COVID-19.

The chain combines TRBV5-1 with TRBJ2-6, with D hard to call. V lost 0 bases and J lost 0, with 10 bases in between. This CDR3 spans 17 amino acids. Germline CDR1 reads SGHRS; CDR2 reads YFSETQ. CDR3 nucleotides: TGCGCCAGCAGCTTGGGGTCGATTAGCTCTGGGGCCAACGTCCTGACTTTC. As protein: CASSLGSISSGANVLTF.

The CDR3 reads CASHRGAVQETQYF. CDR3 nucleotides: TGCGCCAGCCACAGGGGAGCGGTCCAAGAGACCCAGTACTTC. The V call is TRBV5-1, the J call TRBJ2-5, with 7 bases that match TRBD1. Trimming took 7 bases from V and 1 from J; bases not matched to a gene: 7. The CDR3 has 14 amino acids. Per germline, CDR1 SGHRS and CDR2 YFSETQ.

For the CDR3, the DNA is TGTGCCACCAGCGGAGGGGAGTTTGCAACTAATGAAAAACTGTTTTTT. It codes for CATSGGEFATNEKLFF. The rearrangement joins TRBV15 to TRBJ1-4; D is perhaps TRBD1 (5 bases). V was trimmed by 5 bases and J by 0 bases, leaving 13 bases between them. The CDR3 consists of 16 residues. Germline assignment: CDR1 LNHNV and CDR2 YYDKDF (reference sequence).

The J gene is TRBJ2-7, the V gene TRBV2; 13 positions match TRBD2. The CDR3 extends over 18 amino acids. J was trimmed by 3 bases and V by 5 bases; bases with no gene match: 13. In germline, CDR1 is SNHLY, CDR2 FYNNEI. In DNA, the CDR3 is TGTGCCAGCAGTCGACAGGGGGCTGGACTAGCGGGGGTCTACGAGCAGTACTTC. Encoded protein: CASSRQGAGLAGVYEQYF.

The CDR3 DNA is TGTGCCAGCAGTTTACCTCCCCTAAATAATGAGCAGTTCTTC. Amino acid sequence: CASSLPPLNNEQFF. The V gene is TRBV28, the J gene TRBJ2-1; D not certain. V was shortened by 2 bases and J by 7 bases, with 12 bases between the two germline ends. The length of the CDR3 is 14 residues. Germline CDR1 is MDHEN and CDR2 is SYDVKM. The complete variable domain, with remaining parts taken from reference TRBV28 and TRBJ2-1, reads DVKVTQSSRYLVKRTGEKVFLECVQDMDHENMFWYRQDPGLGLRLIYFSYDVKMKEKGDIPEGYSVSREKKERFSLILESASTNQTSMYLCASSLPPLNNEQFFGPGTRLTVL.

V and J are TRBV2 and TRBJ2-3; weak D call: TRBD2 (5 bases). From germline, CDR1 is SNHLY and CDR2 FYNNEI. V was trimmed by 4 bases and J by 2 bases, leaving 13 bases between them. This CDR3 spans 15 amino acids. CDR3 sequence (DNA): TGTGCCAGCAGTGGACTACAAAGAGCCACAGATACGCAGTATTTT. The encoded protein is CASSGLQRATDTQYF.